The 13 T cell receptor beta chains presented below share a single source sample, sequenced in a study of graft-versus-host responses after intestinal transplantation. Their target antigens are unknown. Clones were sequenced by immunoSEQ multiplex PCR, and TCRdb holds only the in-frame ones, with some missing. The repertoire has about 120,000 clones, 85% to 95% of them found once; the top ten carry 0.95% to 1.5%. The sequencing here drew on unstimulated CD8+ T cells sorted from spleen or lymph node cells, taken before transplant. The source is a human donor who was the organ donor for an intestinal transplant.

J is TRBJ2-7 and V is TRBV6-5; no definite D call. V was shortened by 0 bases and J by 2 bases, with 8 bases between the two germline ends. CDR3 length: 14 residues. Germline V lookup: CDR1 MNHEY, CDR2 SVGAGI. The CDR3: CASSYSLGPYEQYF. In DNA, the CDR3 is TGTGCCAGCAGTTACTCGCTTGGGCCCTACGAGCAGTACTTC.

The rearrangement joins TRBV28 to TRBJ2-7; 11 nucleotides line up with TRBD1. CDR3 length equals 14 residues. V dropped 6 bases and J dropped 0; count of bases not matched to a gene: 1. Germline V gene sequence: CDR1 MDHEN, CDR2 SYDVKM. CDR3 sequence reads: CASRGTGGSYEQYF. The DNA for the CDR3 is TGTGCCAGCAGGGGGACAGGGGGCTCCTACGAGCAGTACTTC.

J is TRBJ2-2 and V is TRBV29-1, with D uncertain. Per germline, CDR1 SQVTM and CDR2 ANQGSEA. Trimming shortened V by 8 bases and J by 4 bases, and 14 bases separated the two germline ends. The CDR3 is 13 amino acids. CDR3 nucleotide sequence: TGCAGCATTCTCATCGTCCTCACCGGGGAGCTGTTTTTT. Translating it yields CSILIVLTGELFF.

This clone was detected only once. The chain recombines TRBV4-2 with TRBJ2-1, with D possibly called TRBD1 or TRBD2 (5 bases each). Germline V gene sequence: CDR1 LGHNA, CDR2 YNFKEQ. CDR3 length: 16 amino acids. Trimming took off 0 bases at V and 3 bases at J, with 12 bases between the two ends. The CDR3 nucleotides read TGTGCCAGCAGCCAAGATGTTTCTGGGGGCTACAATGAGCAGTTCTTC. It translates to CASSQDVSGGYNEQFF.

The DNA of the CDR3 is TGTGCCAGCAGCCCATCAGTGGTCGAAGGGGGGGGACACACCGGGGAGCTGTTTTTT. Translated, it gives CASSPSVVEGGGHTGELFF. The chain is built from TRBV7-2 and TRBJ2-2; D possibly corresponds to TRBD2 (7 bases). Germline V CDR1 and CDR2: SGHTA, FQGNSA. The length of the CDR3 is 19 residues. V lost 5 bases and J lost 3, with 25 bases in between.

The V gene is TRBV4-1, the J gene TRBJ2-6; no definite D call. This CDR3 is built from 15 residues. V was cut by 4 bases and J by 1 base, with 8 bases left in between. In germline, CDR1 is MGHRA, CDR2 YSYEKL. The CDR3 nucleotides are TGCGCCAGCAGCCCTGAGCCGTCTGGGGCCAACGTCCTGACTTTC. Its translation: CASSPEPSGANVLTF.

The V gene is TRBV4-1, the J gene TRBJ2-3; D is ambiguous. The CDR3 is made up of 18 amino acids. The germline gives CDR1 MGHRA, CDR2 YSYEKL. Between the trimmed V and J ends, which lost 3 bases and 1 base, there was a span of 20 bases. In nucleotides, the CDR3 is TGCGCCAGCAGCCATTGGCCGAAAGACGGAGATCGCACAGATACGCAGTATTTT. Translated: CASSHWPKDGDRTDTQYF.

The rearrangement joins TRBV9 to TRBJ2-1; perhaps TRBD2 as D (5 bases). With 4 bases removed from V and 2 bases from J, the gap between germline ends came to 13 bases. The CDR3 totals 15 residues. The germline V gene encodes CDR1 SGDLS and CDR2 YYNGEE. This CDR3 reads CASSPSGVAYNEQFF. Here the CDR3 DNA reads TGTGCCAGCAGCCCGTCCGGGGTAGCCTACAATGAGCAGTTCTTC.

This clone has only a few counts. The chain is built from TRBV19 and TRBJ1-3, with D hard to call. The CDR3 extends over 14 amino acids. The V gene's germline CDR1 is LNHDA and CDR2 SQIVND (reference sequence). Trimming removed 3 bases from V and 4 bases from J, with 10 bases in between. The CDR3: CASSIGGPGNTIYF. As DNA, the CDR3 is TGTGCCAGTAGTATTGGAGGGCCAGGAAACACCATATATTTT.

The chain joins TRBV30 to TRBJ1-1, with D perhaps TRBD1 (6 bases). The V gene's germline CDR1 is GTSNPN and CDR2 SVGIG (reference sequence). This CDR3 contains 15 residues. Deletions cut 3 bases from V and 1 base from J, with 15 bases between. Here the CDR3 reads CAWSAPGGPNTEAFF. In DNA, the CDR3 is TGTGCCTGGAGCGCACCGGGGGGGCCGAACACTGAAGCTTTCTTT.

The rearrangement links TRBV19 to TRBJ2-5; 11 bases are shared with TRBD2. The junction had 5 bases not matched to a gene; V was cut back by 3 bases and J by 2 bases. This CDR3 has 16 residues. Germline V gives CDR1 LNHDA, CDR2 SQIVND (reference sequence). The CDR3, as DNA: TGTGCCAGTAGTATGGCACTAGCGGGAGTTCAAGAGACCCAGTACTTC. This translates into CASSMALAGVQETQYF.

V and J are TRBV6-7 and TRBJ2-1; a weak D match, TRBD2 (6 bases). TRBV6-7 falls under the ORF class, with uncertain function. The V and J ends lost 0 bases and 9 bases respectively, with 9 bases between them. CDR3 length: 13 amino acids. The CDR3 sequence: CASSYSGGREQFF. CDR3 sequence (DNA): TGTGCCAGCAGTTACTCCGGGGGTCGTGAGCAGTTCTTC.

The V call is TRBV6-5, the J call TRBJ2-7; 9 positions match TRBD1. Losses at the gene ends were 8 bases for V and 0 bases for J; bases not matched to a gene: 5. Per the germline V gene, CDR1 is MNHEY and CDR2 is SVGAGI. This CDR3 contains 14 residues. CDR3 sequence: CASFDRGSSYEQYF. CDR3 bases: TGTGCCAGCTTTGACAGGGGGAGCTCCTACGAGCAGTACTTC.